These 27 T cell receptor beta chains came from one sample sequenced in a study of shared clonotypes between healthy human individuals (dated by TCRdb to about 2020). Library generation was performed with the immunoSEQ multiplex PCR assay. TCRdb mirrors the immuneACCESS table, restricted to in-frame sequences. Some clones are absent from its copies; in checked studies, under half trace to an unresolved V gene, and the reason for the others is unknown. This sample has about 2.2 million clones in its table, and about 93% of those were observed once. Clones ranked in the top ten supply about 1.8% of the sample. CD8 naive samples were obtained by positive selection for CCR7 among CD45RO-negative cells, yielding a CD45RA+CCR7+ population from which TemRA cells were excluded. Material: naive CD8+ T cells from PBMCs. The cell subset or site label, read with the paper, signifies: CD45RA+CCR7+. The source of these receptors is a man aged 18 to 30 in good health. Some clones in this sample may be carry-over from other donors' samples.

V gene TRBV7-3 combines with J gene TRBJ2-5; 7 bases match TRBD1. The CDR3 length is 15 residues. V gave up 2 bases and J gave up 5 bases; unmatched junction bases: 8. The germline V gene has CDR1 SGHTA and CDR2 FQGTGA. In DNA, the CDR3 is TGTGCCAGCAGCTTAGGGACAGCCCATGGGGAGACCCAGTACTTC. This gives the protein CASSLGTAHGETQYF.

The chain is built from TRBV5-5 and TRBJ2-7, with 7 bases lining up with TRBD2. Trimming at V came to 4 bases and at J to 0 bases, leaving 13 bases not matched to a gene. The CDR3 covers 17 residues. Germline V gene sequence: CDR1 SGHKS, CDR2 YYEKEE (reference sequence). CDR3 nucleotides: TGTGCCAGCAGCCTTGGAATCCTAGCGGAGGACTCCTACGAGCAGTACTTC. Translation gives CASSLGILAEDSYEQYF.

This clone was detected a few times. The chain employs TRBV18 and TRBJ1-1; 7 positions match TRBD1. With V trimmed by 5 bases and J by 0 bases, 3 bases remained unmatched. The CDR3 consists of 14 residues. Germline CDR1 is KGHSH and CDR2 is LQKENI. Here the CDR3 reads CASSYGTVNTEAFF. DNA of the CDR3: TGTGCCAGCTCATACGGGACAGTGAACACTGAAGCTTTCTTT. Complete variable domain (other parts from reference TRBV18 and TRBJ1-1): NAGVMQNPRHLVRRRGQEARLRCSPMKGHSHVYWYRQLPEEGLKFMVYLQKENIIDESGMPKERFSAEFPKEGPSILRIQQVVRGDSAAYFCASSYGTVNTEAFFGQGTRLTVV.

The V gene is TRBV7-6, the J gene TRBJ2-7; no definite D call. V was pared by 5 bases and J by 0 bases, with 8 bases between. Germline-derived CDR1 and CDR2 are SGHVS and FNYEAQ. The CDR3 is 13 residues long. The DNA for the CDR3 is TGTGCCAGCAGCCCTCGTCTCTCCTACGAGCAGTACTTC. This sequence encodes CASSPRLSYEQYF.

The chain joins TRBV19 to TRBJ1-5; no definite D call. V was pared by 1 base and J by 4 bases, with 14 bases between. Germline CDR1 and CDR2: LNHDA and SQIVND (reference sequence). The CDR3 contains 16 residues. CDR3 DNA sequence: TGTGCCAGTAGTATAGTTGGTAGGGTCCCGAATCAGCCCCAGCATTTT. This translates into CASSIVGRVPNQPQHF.

CDR3 protein: CASSLIWGERRAFF. CDR3 DNA sequence: TGTGCCAGCAGTTTAATCTGGGGCGAGCGACGAGCTTTCTTT. The chain couples TRBV27 to TRBJ1-1, with a possible D match to TRBD1 (5 bases). V lost 2 bases, J lost 10 bases, and 17 bases lay in between. The CDR3 has 14 amino acids. The V gene's germline CDR1 is MNHEY and CDR2 SMNVEV (reference sequence).

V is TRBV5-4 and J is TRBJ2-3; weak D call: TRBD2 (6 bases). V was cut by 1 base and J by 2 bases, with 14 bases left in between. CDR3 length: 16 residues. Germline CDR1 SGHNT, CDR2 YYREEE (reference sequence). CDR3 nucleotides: TGTGCCAGCAGCTTGTTGATAGCGGAAATCACAGATACGCAGTATTTT. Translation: CASSLLIAEITDTQYF.

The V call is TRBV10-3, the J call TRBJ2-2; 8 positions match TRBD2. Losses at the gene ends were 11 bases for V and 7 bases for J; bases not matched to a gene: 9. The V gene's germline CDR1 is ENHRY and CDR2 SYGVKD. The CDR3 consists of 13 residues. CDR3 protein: CALLSGSGGELFF. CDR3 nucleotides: TGTGCCTTACTAAGCGGGAGCGGCGGGGAGCTGTTTTTT.

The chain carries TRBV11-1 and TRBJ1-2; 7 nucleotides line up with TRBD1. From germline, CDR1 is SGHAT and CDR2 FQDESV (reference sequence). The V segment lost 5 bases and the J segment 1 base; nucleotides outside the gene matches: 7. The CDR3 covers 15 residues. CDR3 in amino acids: CASSPHRGYNYGYTF. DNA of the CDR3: TGTGCCAGCAGCCCCCACAGGGGCTATAACTATGGCTACACCTTC.

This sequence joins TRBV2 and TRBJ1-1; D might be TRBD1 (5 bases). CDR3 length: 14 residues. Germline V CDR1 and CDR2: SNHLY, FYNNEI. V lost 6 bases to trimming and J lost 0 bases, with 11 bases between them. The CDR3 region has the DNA TGTGCCAGCAGGGTGACAGCAATGAACACTGAAGCTTTCTTT. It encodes CASRVTAMNTEAFF.

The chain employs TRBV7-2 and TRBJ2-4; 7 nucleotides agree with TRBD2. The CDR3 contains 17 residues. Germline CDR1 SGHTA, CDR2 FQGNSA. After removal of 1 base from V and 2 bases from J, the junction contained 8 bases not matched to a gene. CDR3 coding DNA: TGTGCCAGCAGCTTAGTTGGCGGGAGTGCTCCCAAAAACATTCAGTACTTC. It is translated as CASSLVGGSAPKNIQYF.

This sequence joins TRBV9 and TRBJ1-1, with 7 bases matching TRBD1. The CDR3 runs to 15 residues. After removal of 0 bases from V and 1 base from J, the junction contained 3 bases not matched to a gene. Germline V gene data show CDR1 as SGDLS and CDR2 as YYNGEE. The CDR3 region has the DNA TGTGCCAGCAGCGTAGGAGGGGGCAAGAACACTGAAGCTTTCTTT. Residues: CASSVGGGKNTEAFF.

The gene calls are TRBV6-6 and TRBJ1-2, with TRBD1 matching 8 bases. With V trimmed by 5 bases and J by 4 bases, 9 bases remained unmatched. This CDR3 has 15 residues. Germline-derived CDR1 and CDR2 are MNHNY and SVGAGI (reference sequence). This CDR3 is CASSGPTGEGYGYTF. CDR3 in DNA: TGTGCCAGCAGTGGCCCGACAGGGGAAGGCTATGGCTACACCTTC.

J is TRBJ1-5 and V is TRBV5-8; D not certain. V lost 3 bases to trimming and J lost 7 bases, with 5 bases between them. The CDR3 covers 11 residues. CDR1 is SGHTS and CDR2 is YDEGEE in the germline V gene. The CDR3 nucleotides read TGTGCCAGCAGCTGGGAACAGCCCCAGCATTTT. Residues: CASSWEQPQHF.

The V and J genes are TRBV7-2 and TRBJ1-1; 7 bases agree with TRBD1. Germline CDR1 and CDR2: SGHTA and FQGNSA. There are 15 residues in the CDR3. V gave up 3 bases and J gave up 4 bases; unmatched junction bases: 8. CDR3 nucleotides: TGTGCCAGCAGCTTGGGCAGGGGGTATATCACTGAAGCTTTCTTT. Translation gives CASSLGRGYITEAFF.

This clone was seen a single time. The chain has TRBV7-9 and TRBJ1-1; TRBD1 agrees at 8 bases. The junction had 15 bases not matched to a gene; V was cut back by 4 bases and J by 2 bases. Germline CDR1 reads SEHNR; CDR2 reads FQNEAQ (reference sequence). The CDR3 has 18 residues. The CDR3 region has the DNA TGTGCCAGCAGCTCCCCATTTCGGCTCAGGGGGCCCAACACTGAAGCTTTCTTT. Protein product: CASSSPFRLRGPNTEAFF.

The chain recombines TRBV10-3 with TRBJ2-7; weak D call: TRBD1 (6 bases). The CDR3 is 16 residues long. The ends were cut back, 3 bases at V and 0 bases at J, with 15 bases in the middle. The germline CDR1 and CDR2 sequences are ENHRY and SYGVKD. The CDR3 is CAISDLDRPTSYEQYF. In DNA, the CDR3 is TGTGCCATCAGTGACCTAGACAGGCCCACCTCCTACGAGCAGTACTTC.

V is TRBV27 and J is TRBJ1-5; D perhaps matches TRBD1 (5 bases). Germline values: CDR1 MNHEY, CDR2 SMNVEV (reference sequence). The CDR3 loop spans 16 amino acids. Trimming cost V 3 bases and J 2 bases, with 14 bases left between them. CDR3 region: CASSLVGGGGNQPQHF. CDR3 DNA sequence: TGTGCCAGCAGTTTGGTCGGGGGAGGTGGCAATCAGCCCCAGCATTTT.

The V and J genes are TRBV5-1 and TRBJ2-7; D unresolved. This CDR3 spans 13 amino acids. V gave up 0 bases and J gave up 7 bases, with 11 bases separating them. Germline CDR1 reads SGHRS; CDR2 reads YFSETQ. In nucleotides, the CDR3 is TGCGCCAGCAGCTTGGCCAAAGGGTGGGAGCAGTACTTC. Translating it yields CASSLAKGWEQYF.

CDR3 in amino acids: CASSRRATSTDTQYF. DNA for the CDR3: TGTGCCAGCTCACGCCGGGCGACTAGCACAGATACGCAGTATTTT. J is TRBJ2-3 and V is TRBV18; D gene ambiguous. Trimming took 4 bases from V and 0 from J, leaving 11 bases between them. Looked up from germline, CDR1 is KGHSH and CDR2 is LQKENI. The CDR3 has 15 amino acids.

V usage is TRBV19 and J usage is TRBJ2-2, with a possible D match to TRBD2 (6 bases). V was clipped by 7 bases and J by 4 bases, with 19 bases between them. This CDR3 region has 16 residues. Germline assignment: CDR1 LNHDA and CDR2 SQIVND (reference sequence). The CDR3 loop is CASKSLGSGRTGELFF. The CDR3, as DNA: TGTGCCAGTAAGTCGCTGGGGAGCGGGCGCACCGGGGAGCTGTTTTTT.

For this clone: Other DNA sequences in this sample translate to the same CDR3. In DNA form, the CDR3 reads TGCGCCAGCAGCCCCGGGGGGTACAATGAGCAGTTCTTC. Translation gives CASSPGGYNEQFF. The V gene is TRBV5-1, the J gene TRBJ2-1, with 7 nucleotides matching TRBD2. CDR1 and CDR2 from the germline V gene are SGHRS and YFSETQ. Trimming at V came to 4 bases and at J to 4 bases, leaving 2 bases not matched to a gene. The CDR3 has 13 residues.

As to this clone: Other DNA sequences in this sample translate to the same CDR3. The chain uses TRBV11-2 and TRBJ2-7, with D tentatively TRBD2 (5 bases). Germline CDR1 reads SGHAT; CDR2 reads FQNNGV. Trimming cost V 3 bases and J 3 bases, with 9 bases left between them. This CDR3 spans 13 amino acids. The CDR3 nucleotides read TGTGCCAGCAGCTTGGGAGTGAGCTACGAGCAGTACTTC. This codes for CASSLGVSYEQYF.

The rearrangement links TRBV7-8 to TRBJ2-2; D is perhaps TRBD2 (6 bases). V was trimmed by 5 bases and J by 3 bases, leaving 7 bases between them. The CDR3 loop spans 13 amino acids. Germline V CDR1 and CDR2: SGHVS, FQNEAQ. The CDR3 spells CASSQRDTGELFF. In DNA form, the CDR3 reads TGTGCCAGCAGCCAGCGGGACACCGGGGAGCTGTTTTTT.

The CDR3 nucleotides are TGTGCCAGTAGTATAGGGAATAGTGTTGGGACAGGGGGCACTGAAGCTTTCTTT. This encodes CASSIGNSVGTGGTEAFF. The chain uses TRBV19 and TRBJ1-1, with 11 bases lining up with TRBD1. Trimming cost V 1 base and J 4 bases; bases outside gene matches: 11. Germline V lookup: CDR1 LNHDA, CDR2 SQIVND (reference sequence). CDR3 length: 18 amino acids.

As DNA, the CDR3 is TGTGCCAGCAGAGGACCAGGGCCCTACGAGCAGTACTTC. This translates into CASRGPGPYEQYF. The chain employs TRBV27 and TRBJ2-7; possible D gene TRBD1, 5 bases. This CDR3 spans 13 amino acids. The germline CDR1 and CDR2 sequences are MNHEY and SMNVEV (reference sequence). Trimming cost V 6 bases and J 2 bases, with 11 bases left between them.

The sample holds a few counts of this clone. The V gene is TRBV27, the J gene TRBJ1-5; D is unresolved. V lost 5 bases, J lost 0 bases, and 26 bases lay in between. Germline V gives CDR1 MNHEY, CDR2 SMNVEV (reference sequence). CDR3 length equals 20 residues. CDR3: CASSPPVEARDLYSNQPQHF. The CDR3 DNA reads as TGTGCCAGCAGTCCCCCTGTTGAGGCCAGAGACCTCTATAGCAATCAGCCCCAGCATTTT.